This T cell receptor (beta chain) was retrieved from a study of CD8+ T cells in alopecia areata. Regarding the study as a whole: The study found that many expanded lesional clones persisted in scalp and blood during tofacitinib. Scalp clonality and expanded CD8+ clones among the top 100 showed significant decreases with tofacitinib.

Treatment here: oral pan-JAK inhibitor, 5-10 mg twice daily. Obtained from alopecia areata patients were lesional scalp punch biopsies along with peripheral blood. This clone turned up a few times. Antigen unknown. CDR3 length equals 13 residues. The J segment lost 7 bases and the V segment lost 1 base, leaving 6 bases of the junction unmatched. The germline gives CDR1 SQVTM, CDR2 ANQGSEA. The sequencing template was cDNA reverse transcribed from extracted RNA. The data were produced by immunoSEQ multiplex PCR, yet TCRdb's version contains in-frame clones alone and is incomplete. The sample holds 87,000 or so clones; around 71% are singletons and the top ten take approximately 15%.

The material was CD8+ T cells sorted from blood, obtained at week 44, from a patient treated with tofacitinib. The sequence came from a human donor with alopecia areata. The rearrangement links TRBV29-1 to TRBJ2-7; 8 nucleotides match TRBD2. The CDR3 DNA reads as TGCAGCGTTGAAGCTAGCGGGCGCGAGGAGCAGTACTTC. Translation gives CSVEASGREEQYF.